This is a list of T cell receptor beta chains from one sample in a study of Graves' ophthalmopathy and Graves' hyperthyroidism. Each CDR3 protein is one row after TCRdb ran MiXCR on the multiplex PCR reads. The sample shows some 410,000 distinct CDR3 sequences, about 21% of them seen only once. The specimen sequenced was peripheral blood. These receptors all stem from a woman in her late teens or twenties with stable Graves' hyperthyroidism. Each CDR3 is given with its conserved first and last residue. D genes are given only for firm matches. Expanded clones get a size class; other rows say once, few or many, or leave the size out.

j_gene	v_gene	d_gene	abundance	CDR3nt	CDR3aa
TRBJ2-7	TRBV6-2/TRBV6-3	-	many	TGTGCCAGCAGTCGCAAGTACGAGCAGTACTTC	CASSRKYEQYF
TRBJ1-2	TRBV5-1	-	many	TGCGCCAGCAGCTCCCAGAACTATGGCTACACCTTC	CASSSQNYGYTF
TRBJ2-2	TRBV19	TRBD2	few	TGTGCCAGTAGTATATCTGCGGGGGGGCTGAACACCGGGGAGCTGTTTTTT	CASSISAGGLNTGELFF
TRBJ2-6	TRBV6-2/TRBV6-3	-	many	TGTGCCAGCAGTTACAGGAGGGCTGGGGCCAACGTCCTGACTTTC	CASSYRRAGANVLTF
TRBJ1-1	TRBV19	-	many	TGTGCCAGTAGTTCGATCCCCAGGGGAAACACTGAAGCTTTCTTT	CASSSIPRGNTEAFF
TRBJ2-2	TRBV20-1	TRBD1	-	TGCAGTGCTAGAGCACAGGGGGCCGCTGTCGGGGAGCTGTTTTTT	CSARAQGAAVGELFF
TRBJ2-7	TRBV20-1	TRBD2	many	TGCAGTGCAACCGGGACTAGCACCGACGAGCAGTACTTC	CSATGTSTDEQYF
TRBJ2-7	TRBV20-1	TRBD2	-	TGCAGTGCTAAAGGGGGGACTAGCCCCTACGAGCAGTACTTC	CSAKGGTSPYEQYF
TRBJ2-5	TRBV19	-	-	TGTGCCAGTAGTATTTTCGGTGTGCGCCAGTTCCAAGAGACCCAGTACTTC	CASSIFGVRQFQETQYF
TRBJ1-1	TRBV29-1	-	many	TGCAGCGTTGGGGTAAGGACTGAAGCTTTCTTT	CSVGVRTEAFF
TRBJ1-5	TRBV6-1	TRBD1	-	TGTGCCAGCAGTGAATTACCCTCGACAGGGTATAGCAATCAGCCCCAGCATTTT	CASSELPSTGYSNQPQHF
TRBJ2-5	TRBV29-1	-	-	TGCAGCGTTGAAGTCCAGCTCGAGGAGACCCAGTACTTC	CSVEVQLEETQYF
TRBJ2-7	TRBV6-5	TRBD1	many	TGTGCCAGCAGTTACTTGGGACAGGCCCCTATGGAGCAGTACTTC	CASSYLGQAPMEQYF
TRBJ1-3	TRBV12-3/TRBV12-4	-	many	TGTGCCAGCAGTGCCCTGACCGGGACTGGAAACACCATATATTTT	CASSALTGTGNTIYF
TRBJ1-1	TRBV5-1	-	-	TGCGCCAGCTGGGAGCAGAACACTGAAGCTTTCTTT	CASWEQNTEAFF